The subject of this entry is one T cell receptor (beta chain). Antigen unknown. This sample is drawn from a study of cytomegalovirus exposure and HLA in healthy donors. Study-level results: Earlier findings revealed that most TCR beta V segments proved productive either about 87% or about 30% of the time. The study found most TCR sequences rare, yet found some public TCRs in many donors. In a later analysis, V- and J-gene trimming of beta chains associated with a DCLRE1C missense variant, replicated independently.

With 60 Vbeta and 13 Jbeta primers, the PCR was carried out. Method: immunoSEQ multiplex PCR; TCRdb's copy keeps in-frame clones and lacks some. Here the sample spans about 130,000 clones, about 80% being singletons. The CDR3 has 15 amino acids. The trim removed 2 bases at V and 6 bases at J, leaving 3 bases unmatched. Germline values: CDR1 SGDLS, CDR2 YYNGEE. The chain joins TRBV9 to TRBJ1-4, with 11 bases aligning to TRBD1. Source material: PBMCs. The receptor comes from a male donor in good health and CMV-seronegative. CDR3 in amino acids: CASSVRGQGDEKLFF. The CDR3, as DNA: TGTGCCAGCAGCGTCCGGGGACAGGGGGATGAAAAACTGTTTTTT. Complete variable domain (other parts from reference TRBV9 and TRBJ1-4): DSGVTQTPKHLITATGQRVTLRCSPRSGDLSVYWYQQSLDQGLQFLIQYYNGEERAKGNILERFSAQQFPDLHSELNLSSLELGDSALYFCASSVRGQGDEKLFFGSGTQLSVL.